This is a list of T cell receptor beta chains from one sample in a study of T cells after yellow fever vaccination. TCRdb recomputed calls from the 5' RACE reads with MiXCR, one row per CDR3 protein. The sample holds 150,000 to 200,000 distinct CDR3 sequences, 5.5% to 8% seen once. The sample here was CD4+ T cells sorted from PBMCs, taken on the day of the first yellow fever vaccination. The origin of the receptors is a man younger than 35 who received the YFV17D yellow fever vaccine. CDR3s include the opening cysteine and the closing phenylalanine or tryptophan. A D gene is named only where the DNA matches it firmly. Size is omitted from some rows. Given values are once, few, many or a class for expanded clones.

TRBV18,-,TRBJ2-5,-,CASSPGSKGETQYF,TGTGCCAGCTCACCAGGGTCGAAGGGAGAGACCCAGTACTTC
TRBV30,-,TRBJ2-5,few,CAWSVAGQETQYF,TGTGCCTGGAGTGTAGCGGGCCAAGAGACCCAGTACTTC
TRBV7-9,-,TRBJ2-2,-,CASSPRVDGELFF,TGTGCCAGCAGCCCCCGCGTGGACGGGGAGCTGTTTTTT
TRBV20-1,TRBD2,TRBJ2-5,-,CSASLLAGYGETQYF,TGCAGTGCTAGTTTACTAGCGGGGTATGGAGAGACCCAGTACTTC
TRBV4-3,-,TRBJ2-3,-,CASSQERVVHPSTDTQYF,TGCGCCAGCAGCCAAGAGCGGGTTGTGCACCCAAGCACAGATACGCAGTATTTT
TRBV7-2,-,TRBJ2-3,-,CASSTGPRTDTQYF,TGTGCCAGCAGCACGGGACCCCGCACAGATACGCAGTATTTT
TRBV12-3/TRBV12-4,TRBD2,TRBJ2-2,many,CASSNSGGTGELFF,TGTGCCAGCAGCAATAGCGGGGGCACCGGGGAGCTGTTTTTT
TRBV12-3/TRBV12-4,TRBD1,TRBJ1-5,-,CASSPGQGPDQPQHF,TGTGCCAGCAGCCCCGGACAGGGGCCCGATCAGCCCCAGCATTTT
TRBV6-2/TRBV6-3,-,TRBJ2-1,many,CASSRLRNNEQFF,TGTGCCAGCAGCCGTCTACGGAACAATGAGCAGTTCTTC
TRBV7-9,-,TRBJ2-3,many,CASSLVSHTDTQYF,TGTGCCAGCAGCTTAGTTAGTCACACAGATACGCAGTATTTT
TRBV5-1,TRBD1,TRBJ2-1,many,CASSSTGVEGNEQFF,TGCGCCAGCAGCTCGACAGGGGTTGAGGGCAATGAGCAGTTCTTC
TRBV18,-,TRBJ2-4,many,CASSPRQWGRGNIQYF,TGTGCCAGCTCACCCCGACAGTGGGGGCGAGGAAACATTCAGTACTTC
TRBV4-3,-,TRBJ2-7,few,CASSQEAHGGATYEQYF,TGCGCCAGCAGCCAAGAAGCGCATGGAGGGGCAACCTACGAGCAGTACTTC
TRBV5-6,-,TRBJ2-2,-,CAMSLGLPGELFF,TGTGCCATGAGCCTCGGGCTCCCCGGGGAGCTGTTTTTT
TRBV7-2,-,TRBJ2-7,many,CASSLHGPRTEGEQYF,TGTGCCAGCAGCCTACACGGACCTCGGACTGAAGGAGAGCAGTACTTC
TRBV6-1,-,TRBJ2-6,many,CASSPAAGANVLTF,TGTGCCAGCAGTCCGGCTGCTGGGGCCAACGTCCTGACTTTC
TRBV7-2,-,TRBJ2-3,many,CASSAGRYTDTQYF,TGTGCCAGCAGCGCTGGCCGATACACAGATACGCAGTATTTT
TRBV29-1,TRBD1,TRBJ2-7,-,CSVERTGPVYEQYF,TGCAGCGTGGAGAGGACAGGCCCCGTCTACGAGCAGTACTTC
TRBV7-8,-,TRBJ1-1,many,CASTPREGNTEAFF,TGTGCCAGCACCCCTCGGGAGGGGAACACTGAAGCTTTCTTT
TRBV18,-,TRBJ2-3,few,CASSMDTQYF,TGTGCCAGCTCCATGGATACGCAGTATTTT
TRBV5-8,-,TRBJ1-2,-,CASSPGGPLYGYTF,TGTGCCAGCAGCCCTGGGGGACCCCTATATGGCTACACCTTC
TRBV5-1,-,TRBJ2-7,many,CASSLDLQVSGLQYF,TGCGCCAGCAGCTTGGACCTCCAAGTCTCAGGGTTGCAGTACTTC
TRBV7-9,TRBD1,TRBJ1-3,few,CASSPRGFSGNTIYF,TGTGCCAGCAGTCCCAGGGGGTTCTCAGGAAACACCATATATTTT
TRBV6-1,-,TRBJ2-5,many,CASSPTGGETQYF,TGTGCCAGCAGTCCTACAGGTGGGGAGACCCAGTACTTC
TRBV24-1,-,TRBJ2-3,many,CATSDGSTDTQYF,TGTGCCACCAGTGATGGGAGCACAGATACGCAGTATTTT
TRBV7-3,-,TRBJ2-1,many,CASSLSPAPVTYNEQFF,TGTGCCAGCAGCTTAAGTCCCGCCCCGGTCACCTACAATGAGCAGTTCTTC
TRBV27,TRBD1,TRBJ2-6,-,CASSSYLGQLSGANVLTF,TGTGCCAGCAGCTCCTACTTGGGACAGCTATCTGGGGCCAACGTCCTGACTTTC
TRBV7-8,-,TRBJ2-1,many,CASSLEVFLNEQFF,TGTGCCAGCAGCTTAGAGGTGTTCCTTAATGAGCAGTTCTTC
TRBV10-2,-,TRBJ1-5,many,CASMDGNQPQHF,TGCGCCAGCATGGACGGAAATCAGCCCCAGCATTTT
TRBV5-6,-,TRBJ2-3,many,CASSPRPGSLDTQYF,TGTGCCAGCAGCCCTCGACCGGGAAGCTTGGATACGCAGTATTTT
TRBV4-3,-,TRBJ1-5,-,CASSPGEYTQPQHF,TGCGCCAGCAGCCCAGGGGAGTATACTCAGCCCCAGCATTTT
TRBV20-1,TRBD1,TRBJ1-1,many,CSARGGTANTEAFF,TGCAGTGCTAGGGGAGGGACAGCGAACACTGAAGCTTTCTTT
TRBV27,TRBD1,TRBJ1-1,-,CASSPGTAVVGGAFF,TGTGCCAGCAGTCCCGGGACAGCAGTCGTCGGAGGAGCTTTCTTT
TRBV10-3,-,TRBJ1-5,-,CAISVPTGYQPQHF,TGTGCCATCAGTGTCCCCACCGGATATCAGCCCCAGCATTTT
TRBV11-2,-,TRBJ2-7,many,CASRPSYSSYEQYF,TGTGCCAGCCGCCCGTCTTACAGCTCCTACGAGCAGTACTTC
TRBV7-9,TRBD1,TRBJ1-4,few,CASSPTGVGKLFF,TGTGCCAGCAGCCCCACAGGGGTCGGAAAACTGTTTTTT
TRBV7-9,TRBD1,TRBJ2-7,few,CASSWTGAYEQYF,TGTGCCAGCAGCTGGACAGGGGCCTACGAGCAGTACTTC
TRBV15,TRBD1,TRBJ2-2,many,CATGTGLSGELFF,TGTGCCACCGGGACAGGGCTGAGCGGGGAGCTGTTTTTT
TRBV7-2,-,TRBJ2-2,many,CASSLVGSPSGELFF,TGTGCCAGCAGCTTAGTGGGGTCCCCCTCGGGGGAGCTGTTTTTT
TRBV4-3,-,TRBJ2-3,many,CASSLQEGDTQYF,TGCGCCAGCAGCCTGCAAGAGGGAGATACGCAGTATTTT
TRBV20-1,-,TRBJ2-3,few,CSARGGRRSADTQYF,TGCAGTGCTAGGGGGGGGCGGCGCAGCGCAGATACGCAGTATTTT